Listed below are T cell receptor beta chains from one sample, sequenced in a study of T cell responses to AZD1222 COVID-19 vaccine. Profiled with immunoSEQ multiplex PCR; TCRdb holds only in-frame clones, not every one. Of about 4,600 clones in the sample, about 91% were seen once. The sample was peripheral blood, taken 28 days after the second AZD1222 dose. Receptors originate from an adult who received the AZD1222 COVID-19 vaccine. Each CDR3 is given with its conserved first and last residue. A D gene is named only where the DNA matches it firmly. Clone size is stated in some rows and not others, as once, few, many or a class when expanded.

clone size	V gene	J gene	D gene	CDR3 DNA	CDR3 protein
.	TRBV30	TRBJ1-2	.	TGTGCCTGGAGTATTTCAGGGTCTAGGTACACCTTC	CAWSISGSRYTF
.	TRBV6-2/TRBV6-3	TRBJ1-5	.	TGTGCCAGCAGTTACTCGTACAGGGGCAATCAGCCCCAGCATTTT	CASSYSYRGNQPQHF
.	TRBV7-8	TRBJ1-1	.	TGTGCCAGCAGCTTCCGGGGATATAACACTGAAGCTTTCTTT	CASSFRGYNTEAFF
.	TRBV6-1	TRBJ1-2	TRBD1	TGTGCCAGCAGTGGGAAGGACAGGGGGCGCTCTAGCTATGGCTACACCTTC	CASSGKDRGRSSYGYTF
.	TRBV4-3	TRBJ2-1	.	TGCGCCAGCAGCCAAGATCGGGGGAGTTACAATGAGCAGTTCTTC	CASSQDRGSYNEQFF
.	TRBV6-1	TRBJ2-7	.	TGTGCCAGCAGTGAATCCCCCCTGTACGAGCAGTACTTC	CASSESPLYEQYF
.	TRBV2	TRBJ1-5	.	TGTGCCAGCAGTGCCGGGGTACATAGCAATCAGCCCCAGCATTTT	CASSAGVHSNQPQHF
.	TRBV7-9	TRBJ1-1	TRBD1	TGTGCCAGCAGCTTACGACAGGGAGGCACTGAAGCTTTCTTT	CASSLRQGGTEAFF
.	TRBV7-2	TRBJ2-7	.	TGTGCCAGCAGCTTAGCGGGCACATACGGAACCTACGAGCAGTACTTC	CASSLAGTYGTYEQYF
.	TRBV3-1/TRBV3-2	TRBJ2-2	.	TGTGCCAGCAGCCAGGTTAGAACCGGGGAGCTGTTTTTT	CASSQVRTGELFF
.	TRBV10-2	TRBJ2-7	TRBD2	TGCGCCAGCAGTGAAGGGCTAGCGGGAGGTTGGAACGAGCAGTACTTC	CASSEGLAGGWNEQYF
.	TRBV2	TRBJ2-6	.	TGTGCCAGCAAGATTGAGGGAACTGGGGCCAACGTCCTGACTTTC	CASKIEGTGANVLTF
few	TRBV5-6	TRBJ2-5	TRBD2	TGTGCCAGCAGCTCGGGACTAGCGGGAGAGGTCAGGTGGCTAGAGACCCAGTACTTC	CASSSGLAGEVRWLETQYF
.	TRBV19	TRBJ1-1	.	TGTGCCAGTAGTATCTGGCACAGTCAAGAAGCTTTCTTT	CASSIWHSQEAFF
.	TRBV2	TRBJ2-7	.	TGTGCCAGCAGTTTTTCTACTAGATATGAGCAGTACTTC	CASSFSTRYEQYF
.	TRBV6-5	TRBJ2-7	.	TGTGCCAGCAGTTACTCGAACAACTACGAGCAGTACTTC	CASSYSNNYEQYF
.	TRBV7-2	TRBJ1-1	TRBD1	TGTGCCAGCAGCTTACAGGGACAGGGGGTGACTGAAGCTTTCTTT	CASSLQGQGVTEAFF
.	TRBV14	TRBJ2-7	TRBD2	TGTGCCAGCAGCCAAGGACAGCGGGGGCCCTACGAGCAGTACTTC	CASSQGQRGPYEQYF
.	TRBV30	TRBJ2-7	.	TGTGCCTTCAATAATTATGGGTGGAACGAGCAGTACTTC	CAFNNYGWNEQYF
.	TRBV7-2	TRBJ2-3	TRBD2	TGTGCCAGCAGCTTAAGTCCGCTAGCGGGGTTCACAGATACGCAGTATTTT	CASSLSPLAGFTDTQYF
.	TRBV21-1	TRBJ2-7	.	TGTGCCAGCAGACCCGAACTAGCGGGGCCTTACGAGCAGTACTTC	CASRPELAGPYEQYF
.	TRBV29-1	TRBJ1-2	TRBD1	TGCAGCGTTGACTCCCCGCCAACAGGGGAATCCTCCTATGGCTACACCTTC	CSVDSPPTGESSYGYTF
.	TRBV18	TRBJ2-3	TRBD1	TGTGCCAGCTCACGCCGGACAGGATCCACAGATACGCAGTATTTT	CASSRRTGSTDTQYF
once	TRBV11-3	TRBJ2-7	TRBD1	TGTGCCAGCAGCCTAGATGCCCCCGGACAGGGGTCCGAGCAGTACTTC	CASSLDAPGQGSEQYF
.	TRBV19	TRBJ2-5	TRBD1	TGTGCCAGTAGTTCCCAGGGGGCGGGAGAGACCCAGTACTTC	CASSSQGAGETQYF